These T cell receptor beta chains were read from a single sample in a study of blood T cell repertoires in COVID-19. Method: immunoSEQ multiplex PCR; TCRdb's copy keeps in-frame clones and lacks some. The table records over 250,000 clones, roughly 86% of them present only once. Source material: PBMCs or T cells enriched from blood (not recorded which). The receptor source for this set is a woman in her 30s who had recovered from COVID-19. Both conserved end residues are part of each CDR3. The D gene is left open where the match is weak. Expanded clones are given a class, and other clones once, few, many or no size at all.

cdr3_length,clone_size,j_call,v_call,d_call,cdr3_aa,cdr3_nt
15,NA,TRBJ1-5,TRBV15,NA,CATSRDRGLNQPQHF,TGTGCCACCAGCAGAGATAGGGGACTCAATCAGCCCCAGCATTTT
13,NA,TRBJ1-1,TRBV7-2,NA,CASSFRENTEAFF,TGTGCCAGCAGCTTTCGGGAGAACACTGAAGCTTTCTTT
12,NA,TRBJ2-3,TRBV6-5,TRBD1,CASRPDRGSQYF,TGTGCCAGCAGACCGGACAGGGGTTCGCAGTATTTT
15,NA,TRBJ2-1,TRBV7-2,TRBD1,CASRQTGTDYNEQFF,TGTGCCAGCAGGCAAACCGGGACAGACTACAATGAGCAGTTCTTC
11,NA,TRBJ1-2,TRBV7-9,NA,CAETGHYGYTF,TGTGCCGAGACAGGTCACTATGGCTACACCTTC
14,NA,TRBJ1-5,TRBV2,NA,CASGWDNSNQPQHF,TGTGCCAGCGGTTGGGACAATAGCAATCAGCCCCAGCATTTT
12,NA,TRBJ1-4,TRBV5-6,NA,CASSLTETKLFF,TGTGCCAGCAGCTTGACAGAGACGAAACTGTTTTTT
15,once,TRBJ1-4,TRBV2,NA,CATLTRRGEGEKLFF,TGTGCCACACTCACCAGACGGGGGGAGGGTGAAAAACTGTTTTTT
15,NA,TRBJ2-5,TRBV6-1,NA,CASSEAQSGAETQYF,TGTGCCAGCAGTGAAGCGCAGTCAGGGGCAGAGACCCAGTACTTC
15,NA,TRBJ1-2,TRBV11-3,TRBD1,CALLGQGALNYGYTF,TGTGCCTTGTTAGGACAGGGAGCCCTTAACTATGGCTACACCTTC